The 25 T cell receptor delta chains in this list originate from one sample, sequenced in a study of Vδ1+ human thymocytes. General study points: In the thymus, TRG and TRD repertoires looked highly polyclonal with Gaussian CDR3 lengths.

These receptors lack a known antigen. RNA was extracted from the cells and then reverse transcribed. Pooled V-gene forward primers with one constant-region reverse primer generated the CDR3 amplicons by multiplex PCR. TCRdb processed the multiplex PCR reads again with the CATT caller. This repertoire shows 22,000 or so delta-chain clones, 6.5% to 10% found once; its top ten account for 0.85% to 1%. Sequencing was done on a sample of Vdelta1+ gamma-delta thymocytes from the thymus. The subset is: FACS-sorted CD3+ TCRalphabeta- TCRVdelta1+ TCRVdelta2- thymocytes. The receptors stem from a child less than two years old who had congenital heart surgery.

This clone appeared a few times. V is TRDV1 and J is TRDJ1, with D possibly TRDD3 on 5 matching bases. Trimming took 1 base from V and 6 from J, leaving 12 bases between them. CDR1 is TSWWSYY, CDR2 QGS, per germline. The length of the CDR3 is 14 residues. This chain's CDR3 is CALGEPGCANKLIF. CDR3 in DNA: TGTGCTCTTGGGGAACCGGGATGCGCTAATAAACTCATCTTT.

The chain uses TRDV1 and TRDJ1; TRDD2 is a possible D gene (6 bases). V lost 2 bases, J lost 0 bases, and 19 bases lay in between. The CDR3 runs 18 residues. Germline CDR1 is TSWWSYY and CDR2 is QGS. The CDR3 sequence is CALGETHFLSLYTDKLIF. The DNA of the CDR3 is TGTGCTCTTGGGGAAACTCATTTCCTATCCTTGTACACCGATAAACTCATCTTT.

V gene TRDV1 combines with J gene TRDJ1; 8 bases are shared with TRDD3. The germline CDR1 and CDR2 sequences are TSWWSYY and QGS. Trimming cost V 9 bases and J 0 bases; bases outside gene matches: 15. This CDR3 has 17 residues. DNA of the CDR3: TGTGCTCTATGCTCCTACAAGGTACTGGGGGACACCGATAAACTCATCTTT. This encodes CALCSYKVLGDTDKLIF.

The V and J genes are TRDV1 and TRDJ1, with TRDD3 matching 13 bases. The CDR3 length is 18 residues. Looked up from germline, CDR1 is TSWWSYY and CDR2 is QGS. V was pared by 1 base and J by 5 bases, with 10 bases of the junction left unmatched. CDR3 coding DNA: TGTGCTCTTGGGGAACGAGCCTCTACTGGGGGATACGCGGATAAACTCATCTTT. This translates into CALGERASTGGYADKLIF.

This clone is labeled large. Other DNA sequences of this sample code for an identical CDR3. The chain is built from TRDV2 and TRDJ2; 10 nucleotides align to TRDD3. The CDR3 is 19 amino acids. CDR1 GEAIGNYY and CDR2 EKD come from the germline V gene. J was trimmed by 0 bases and V by 1 base; bases with no gene match: 10. The CDR3 nucleotides read TGTGCCTGTGACACGGAGTACTGGGGGATGCCATCTTTGACAGCACAACTCTTCTTT. Translating it yields CACDTEYWGMPSLTAQLFF.

The V gene is TRDV1, the J gene TRDJ1, with 10 bases that match TRDD3. CDR1 and CDR2 from the germline V gene are TSWWSYY and QGS. The CDR3 is made up of 18 amino acids. The trim removed 3 bases at V and 1 base at J, leaving 11 bases unmatched. The CDR3 sequence: CALGDLTTGDTLTDKLIF. The CDR3 nucleotides read TGTGCTCTTGGGGACCTAACTACGGGGGATACGCTCACCGATAAACTCATCTTT.

The rearrangement links TRDV1 to TRDJ1; maybe TRDD3 (6 bases). Germline CDR1 reads TSWWSYY; CDR2 reads QGS. The CDR3 is made up of 21 amino acids. V lost 1 base, J lost 0 bases, and 27 bases lay in between. The DNA for the CDR3 is TGTGCTCTTGGGGAACCACGGTCTCCTTACTGGGCCCCTTCGTACACCGATAAACTCATCTTT. Translated: CALGEPRSPYWAPSYTDKLIF.

This clone has a handful of counts. This chain connects TRDV1 to TRDJ1; 7 bases align to TRDD3. The CDR3 extends over 17 amino acids. Germline V CDR1 and CDR2: TSWWSYY, QGS. Unmatched junction bases numbered 9, after V lost 2 bases and J lost 0 bases. The CDR3 nucleotides read TGTGCTCTTGGGGAAATTGTCCACGGGGGATACACCGATAAACTCATCTTT. The encoded protein is CALGEIVHGGYTDKLIF.

In its sample, this clone is medium-sized. J is TRDJ3 and V is TRDV2; 8 bases match TRDD3. After removal of 1 base from V and 0 bases from J, the junction contained 7 bases not matched to a gene. The V gene's germline CDR1 is GEAIGNYY and CDR2 EKD. CDR3 length: 19 residues. CDR3 in DNA: TGTGCCTGTGACACGGCCGGGATACGGGACTCCTGGGACACCCGACAGATGTTTTTC. Encoded protein: CACDTAGIRDSWDTRQMFF.

This chain links TRDV1 with TRDJ1, with TRDD3 matching 10 bases. This CDR3 spans 23 amino acids. CDR1 and CDR2 (germline): TSWWSYY, QGS. The V gene end was trimmed by 0 bases and the J gene end by 1 base; junction bases not matched to a gene: 23. Here the CDR3 DNA reads TGTGCTCTTGGGGAACTAAATTCGTTCTACGGTGGCGTACTGGGGGATGCCACCGATAAACTCATCTTT. It encodes CALGELNSFYGGVLGDATDKLIF.

This clone was seen more than once but under ten times. V gene TRDV1 combines with J gene TRDJ1; maybe TRDD3 (7 bases). The V end was cut by 3 bases, the J end by 4 bases, with 24 bases between. The CDR3 covers 18 residues. Germline V CDR1 and CDR2: TSWWSYY, QGS. DNA for the CDR3: TGTGCTCTTGGGGACCGGCTTCCTCCCCGACTGGGGCACGATAAACTCATCTTT. Translated: CALGDRLPPRLGHDKLIF.

The V gene lacks a call, and TRDJ1 is the J gene; the D call in the table, TRDD3, was not verified against the DNA. This CDR3 has 21 residues. The DNA of the CDR3 is TGTGCTCTTGGGGAAGGCCCCCCATACTTTCTGGGTCACCGCCACACCGATAAACTCATCTTT. It encodes CALGEGPPYFLGHRHTDKLIF.

Worth noting for this clone: Additional DNA sequences in this sample encode the identical CDR3. The chain carries TRDV1 and TRDJ1, with D tentatively TRDD3 (6 bases). V was trimmed by 3 bases and J by 0 bases, leaving 20 bases between them. The CDR3 spans 18 residues. Looked up from germline, CDR1 is TSWWSYY and CDR2 is QGS. This chain's CDR3 is CALGDLGGPGRYTDKLIF. The CDR3 region has the DNA TGTGCTCTTGGGGACCTTGGGGGTCCCGGGAGGTACACCGATAAACTCATCTTT.

This clone has more than one count but fewer than ten. The chain recombines TRDV1 with TRDJ3; TRDD3 matches 8 bases. CDR1 and CDR2 from the germline V gene are TSWWSYY and QGS. The CDR3 runs to 22 residues. Trimming cost V 2 bases and J 1 base; bases outside gene matches: 16. CDR3 DNA: TGTGCTCTTGGGGAAGTCCCCAGGGGATACATTTCTCTATCCTGGGACACCCGACAGATGTTTTTC. It encodes CALGEVPRGYISLSWDTRQMFF.

The chain carries TRDV1 and TRDJ1, with 11 bases fitting TRDD3. The J gene, left out of TCRdb, was set here by checking the DNA against germline. The V gene's germline CDR1 is TSWWSYY and CDR2 QGS. V lost 1 base to trimming and J lost 8 bases; unmatched junction nucleotides: 39. The CDR3 consists of 26 residues. The chain's CDR3 is CALGEHPSHLPPKLGDKGPGGGKLIF. CDR3 nucleotides: TGTGCTCTTGGGGAACATCCCTCTCACCTTCCACCCAAACTGGGGGATAAGGGCCCCGGAGGCGGAAAACTCATCTTT.

This clone was counted only a few times. This rearrangement joins TRDV1 to TRDJ1; no definite D call. Germline CDR1 and CDR2: TSWWSYY and QGS. V lost 5 bases and J lost 3, with 7 bases in between. The CDR3 contains 12 residues. CDR3 sequence (DNA): TGTGCTCTTGGGTTTAACTCCGATAAACTCATCTTT. Translated, it gives CALGFNSDKLIF.

This chain connects TRDV1 to TRDJ1; 9 positions agree with TRDD3. The CDR3 totals 22 residues. Germline V CDR1 and CDR2: TSWWSYY, QGS. The junction had 22 bases not matched to a gene; V was cut back by 1 base and J by 1 base. DNA of the CDR3: TGTGCTCTTGGGGAACCATCCTTCCTTCTACTGGGGGACCGTTCGGGCACCGATAAACTCATCTTT. Protein sequence: CALGEPSFLLLGDRSGTDKLIF.

V is TRDV1 and J is TRDJ1; 13 bases fit TRDD3. The V gene end was trimmed by 4 bases and the J gene end by 1 base; junction bases not matched to a gene: 18. CDR3 length: 21 residues. The V gene's germline CDR1 is TSWWSYY and CDR2 QGS. The DNA for the CDR3 is TGTGCTCTTGGGGTTTCCCTACCGATACTGGGGGATACGCGGGGCACCGATAAACTCATCTTT. This translates into CALGVSLPILGDTRGTDKLIF.

This chain uses TRDV1 with TRDJ1; 10 bases agree with TRDD3. Because TCRdb records no J gene, it was assigned here through a match of the DNA to germline. The V gene's germline CDR1 is TSWWSYY and CDR2 QGS. The CDR3 covers 21 residues. V was pared by 1 base and J by 0 bases, with 17 bases of the junction left unmatched. CDR3 sequence: CALGERTLPVLGDRYTDKLIF. The CDR3 DNA reads as TGTGCTCTTGGGGAACGGACCCTTCCCGTACTGGGGGATCGGTACACCGATAAACTCATCTTT.

The rearrangement joins TRDV1 to TRDJ1; D ambiguous. Germline-derived CDR1 and CDR2 are TSWWSYY and QGS. This CDR3 is 20 amino acids long. Trimming left V 3 bases short and J 0 bases short, with 26 bases between. The CDR3 loop reads CALGEVRRMRVRRYTDKLIF. In DNA, the CDR3 is TGTGCTCTTGGGGAGGTTCGTAGGATGAGGGTACGGCGTTACACCGATAAACTCATCTTT.

Regarding this clone: A much larger clone lies a single base off, so this may be a read error. The chain is built from TRDV2 and TRDJ1; D remains unclear. Germline V gives CDR1 GEAIGNYY, CDR2 EKD. There are 12 residues in the CDR3. The CDR3, as DNA: TGTGCCTGTGACACCGGCCGGGTCAAACTCACCTTT. It is translated as CACDTGRVKLTF.

The chain carries TRDV1 and TRDJ1, with a tentative D call TRDD2 (5 bases). Trimming stripped 3 bases from V and 0 bases from J, with 14 bases between. This CDR3 is 16 amino acids long. Germline V gives CDR1 TSWWSYY, CDR2 QGS. For the CDR3, the DNA is TGTGCTCTTGGGGATACCTCCTTCTTCGACACCGATAAACTCATCTTT. This encodes CALGDTSFFDTDKLIF.

This clone was detected only a few times. The chain combines TRDV1 with TRDJ1, with TRDD3 matching 7 bases. The V and J ends lost 2 bases and 3 bases, in that order; junction bases with no gene match: 30. Germline assignment: CDR1 TSWWSYY and CDR2 QGS. The CDR3 consists of 23 residues. The CDR3 region is CALGEKSPQAYRTLGAGSDKLIF. The CDR3 region has the DNA TGTGCTCTTGGGGAAAAATCCCCTCAGGCCTACCGCACGCTGGGGGCCGGCTCCGATAAACTCATCTTT.

This chain joins TRDV1 and TRDJ1; the match to TRDD3 covers 8 bases. Germline CDR1 and CDR2: TSWWSYY and QGS. The CDR3 extends over 19 amino acids. The ends lost 3 bases at V and 0 bases at J; junction bases unmatched: 15. CDR3 sequence reads: CALGDPRHKGYGNTDKLIF. In nucleotides, the CDR3 is TGTGCTCTTGGGGACCCTAGGCACAAGGGATACGGGAACACCGATAAACTCATCTTT.

This clone was recorded a few times. The junction differs from germline at one of its ends, possibly a read error. V usage is TRDV1 and J usage is TRDJ1; D possibly corresponds to TRDD3 (6 bases). The CDR3 is made up of 13 amino acids. The germline V gene encodes CDR1 TSWWSYY and CDR2 QGS. The CDR3 DNA reads as TGTGCTCTTGGAATTATTGGGGGTCATAAACTCATCTTC. It encodes CALGIIGGHKLIF.